These 26 T cell receptor beta chains share one sample of origin, sequenced in a study of neurological immune-mediated disorders. TCRdb ran MiXCR on the 5' RACE reads and lists one entry per CDR3 protein. The sample records 55,000 to 65,000 distinct CDR3 sequences, 3% to 4% being singletons. What was sequenced was PBMCs. The receptor set was obtained from a woman aged 45-65 years with multiple sclerosis.

In its sample, this clonotype was seen many times. The chain recombines TRBV6-5 with TRBJ2-2, with D possibly being TRBD2 (6 bases). From germline, CDR1 is MNHEY and CDR2 SVGAGI. The CDR3 spans 16 residues. V was pared by 6 bases and J by 5 bases, with 19 bases between. The CDR3 bases are TGTGCCAGCAGGACATCCGGGACTGCCTTAACCGGGGAGCTGTTTTTT. It codes for CASRTSGTALTGELFF.

This clonotype was counted ten times or more. The chain joins TRBV9 to TRBJ1-1; tentatively, D is TRBD1 (6 bases). Trimming stripped 0 bases from V and 0 bases from J, with 12 bases between. The CDR3 is made up of 16 amino acids. CDR1 is SGDLS, CDR2 YYNGEE, per germline. The DNA of the CDR3 is TGTGCCAGCAGCGTAGACAGGGACTGGATGAACACTGAAGCTTTCTTT. Translated: CASSVDRDWMNTEAFF.

This clonotype was seen a handful of times. The V gene is TRBV20-1, the J gene TRBJ1-1; D is possibly TRBD1 (6 bases). This CDR3 has 15 residues. Trimming pared 1 base from V and 1 base from J, leaving 13 bases between. CDR1 is DFQATT and CDR2 is SNEGSKA in the germline V gene (reference sequence). Here the CDR3 DNA reads TGCAGTGCTAGAGTCGGACAGCTATGGAACACTGAAGCTTTCTTT. Encoded protein: CSARVGQLWNTEAFF.

This clonotype was observed many times. The CDR3 loop is CASSLVASGYTGELFF. DNA for the CDR3: TGCGCCAGCAGCTTGGTCGCTAGCGGATACACCGGGGAGCTGTTTTTT. V is TRBV5-1 and J is TRBJ2-2; 7 bases match TRBD2. The junction had 5 bases not matched to a gene; V was cut back by 0 bases and J by 3 bases. The CDR3 totals 16 residues. From germline, CDR1 is SGHRS and CDR2 YFSETQ.

This clonotype was recorded at least ten times. This chain connects TRBV7-2 to TRBJ2-3, with a possible D match to TRBD1 (6 bases). The germline CDR1 and CDR2 sequences are SGHTA and FQGNSA. V was clipped by 5 bases and J by 2 bases, with 11 bases between them. This CDR3 is 14 amino acids long. In DNA, the CDR3 is TGTGCCAGCAGCCGGGACAAGATCACAGATACGCAGTATTTT. This sequence encodes CASSRDKITDTQYF. Based on the CDR3 plus reference TRBV7-2 and TRBJ2-3, the full variable domain is GAGVSQSPSNKVTEKGKDVELRCDPISGHTALYWYRQSLGQGLEFLIYFQGNSAPDKSGLPSDRFSAERTGGSVSTLTIQRTQQEDSAVYLCASSRDKITDTQYFGPGTRLTVL.

The table lists this clonotype with many counts. The CDR3 spells CAISDDLSYTF. CDR3 nucleotide sequence: TGTGCCATCAGTGACGATCTCAGCTACACCTTC. The chain recombines TRBV10-3 with TRBJ1-2; D gene uncertain. Trimming removed 3 bases from V and 9 bases from J, with 8 bases in between. Looked up from germline, CDR1 is ENHRY and CDR2 is SYGVKD. This CDR3 has 11 amino acids.

Ten or more counts support this clonotype. The rearrangement joins TRBV5-5 to TRBJ1-1; D remains ambiguous. The CDR3 is 15 amino acids. V lost 4 bases and J lost 2, with 15 bases in between. Germline values: CDR1 SGHKS, CDR2 YYEKEE (reference sequence). The DNA of the CDR3 is TGTGCCAGCAGCCGTCTCGGGGTCTTTAACACTGAAGCTTTCTTT. This encodes CASSRLGVFNTEAFF.

This clonotype was seen repeatedly, ten times or more. CDR3 loop: CSAIRRTGGVLDEKLFF. CDR3 DNA: TGCAGTGCTATAAGGAGGACAGGGGGCGTATTAGACGAAAAACTGTTTTTT. This rearrangement joins TRBV20-1 to TRBJ1-4, with TRBD1 identical over 11 bases. V lost 4 bases and J lost 8; bases outside the gene matches: 15. Per the germline V gene, CDR1 is DFQATT and CDR2 is SNEGSKA (reference sequence). The CDR3 consists of 17 residues.

The chain uses TRBV7-3 and TRBJ1-6; 9 positions match TRBD1. The CDR3 has 15 residues. Germline V gene lookup returns CDR1 SGHTA and CDR2 FQGTGA. The trim removed 5 bases at V and 7 bases at J, leaving 6 bases unmatched. CDR3 in amino acids: CASSLNGQGNSPLHF. The CDR3 coding sequence is TGTGCCAGCAGCCTCAACGGACAGGGGAATTCACCCCTCCACTTT. Filled out from reference TRBV7-3 and TRBJ1-6, the complete variable domain reads GAGVSQTPSNKVTEKGKYVELRCDPISGHTALYWYRQSLGQGPEFLIYFQGTGAADDSGLPNDRFFAVRPEGSVSTLKIQRTERGDSAVYLCASSLNGQGNSPLHFGNGTRLTVT.

This clonotype was seen repeatedly, ten times or more. The chain uses TRBV12-3 or TRBV12-4 and TRBJ2-5, with 11 bases fitting TRBD2. This CDR3 is built from 18 residues. Trimming took 5 bases from V and 5 from J; bases not matched to a gene: 16. This chain's CDR3 is CASSLPPRASGRWETQYF. The CDR3 nucleotides read TGTGCCAGCAGTCTCCCCCCCAGGGCTAGCGGGAGGTGGGAGACCCAGTACTTC.

In this sample, this clonotype turned up many times. This chain connects TRBV2 to TRBJ1-5; D remains unclear. CDR3 length: 16 residues. Trimming left V 8 bases short and J 4 bases short, with 21 bases between. CDR1 and CDR2 (germline): SNHLY, FYNNEI. DNA for the CDR3: TGTGCCAGCGGAAGAGACCCCACTGCGCGAAATCAGCCCCAGCATTTT. Translated, it gives CASGRDPTARNQPQHF.

This clonotype was counted many times. The chain carries TRBV25-1 and TRBJ2-3, with unresolved D. Germline V gene sequence: CDR1 MGHDK, CDR2 SYGVNS. The germline V and J ends were trimmed by 6 bases and 2 bases, with 12 bases remaining between them. This CDR3 contains 14 residues. CDR3 DNA sequence: TGTGCCAGCAGAGAGGACGGAGCCACAGATACGCAGTATTTT. Its translation: CASREDGATDTQYF.

This clonotype was detected many times. The chain combines TRBV5-1 with TRBJ2-7, with D maybe TRBD1 (6 bases). The V end was cut by 4 bases, the J end by 3 bases, with 20 bases between. This CDR3 contains 16 residues. CDR1 and CDR2 from the germline V gene are SGHRS and YFSETQ. In nucleotides, the CDR3 is TGCGCCAGCAGCGGACAGCTAACCGGGACCTACTACGAGCAGTACTTC. Its protein is CASSGQLTGTYYEQYF.

Ten or more counts support this clonotype. The rearrangement uses TRBV20-1 and TRBJ2-3; D gene unclear. The CDR3 consists of 16 residues. V shed 0 bases and J shed 0 bases, with 13 bases lying between them. The germline gives CDR1 DFQATT, CDR2 SNEGSKA (reference sequence). The CDR3 loop reads CSARDFKAYSTDTQYF. CDR3 DNA sequence: TGCAGTGCTAGAGATTTTAAAGCCTATAGCACAGATACGCAGTATTTT.

For this clonotype: Being one base from a much bigger clone, this may be a read error. The V call is TRBV29-1, the J call TRBJ2-7, with TRBD1 identical over 8 bases. CDR3 length: 11 residues. Trimming removed 7 bases from V and 7 bases from J; junction bases left unmatched: 6. Germline V gene data show CDR1 as SQVTM and CDR2 as ANQGSEA. CDR3 loop: CSAMTGEEQYF. CDR3 bases: TGCAGCGCAATGACAGGGGAAGAGCAGTACTTC.

This clonotype was detected ten times or more. The chain combines TRBV14 with TRBJ2-1, with D uncertain. The CDR3 is 16 amino acids. Trimming cost V 5 bases and J 0 bases, with 14 bases left between them. The germline gives CDR1 SGHDN, CDR2 FVKESK. This chain's CDR3 is CASSARALSSYNEQFF. CDR3 nucleotides: TGTGCCAGCAGCGCGAGAGCGCTTAGCTCCTACAATGAGCAGTTCTTC.

This clonotype was recorded at least ten times. J is TRBJ2-5 and V is TRBV12-3 or TRBV12-4, with 8 positions matching TRBD1. The trim removed 6 bases at V and 4 bases at J, leaving 13 bases unmatched. This CDR3 is 16 amino acids long. The CDR3 spells CASSFSTGASGETQYF. CDR3 coding DNA: TGTGCCAGCAGCTTTTCGACAGGGGCCTCGGGAGAGACCCAGTACTTC.

The J gene is TRBJ1-2, the V gene TRBV6-6; D is undetermined. Germline loops: CDR1 MNHNY, CDR2 SVGAGI (reference sequence). Trimming stripped 5 bases from V and 4 bases from J, with 11 bases between. CDR3 length equals 13 residues. The CDR3 sequence: CASSGDGPYGYTF. The CDR3 bases are TGTGCCAGCAGTGGAGACGGCCCCTATGGCTACACCTTC.

This clonotype was recorded many times. V and J are TRBV29-1 and TRBJ2-7; TRBD1 is a possible D gene (7 bases). V shed 7 bases and J shed 2 bases, with 12 bases lying between them. The CDR3 has 12 amino acids. Germline CDR1 and CDR2: SQVTM and ANQGSEA. The chain's CDR3 is CSARGDPYEQYF. The CDR3, as DNA: TGCAGCGCCAGGGGGGACCCCTACGAGCAGTACTTC.

The chain links TRBV4-1 to TRBJ2-1, with a weak D call TRBD2 (6 bases). Deletions cut 7 bases from V and 2 bases from J, with 15 bases between. Germline CDR1 reads MGHRA; CDR2 reads YSYEKL. The CDR3 extends over 15 amino acids. The DNA for the CDR3 is TGCGCCAGCACCCCCCTAGCGAAGGCCTACAATGAGCAGTTCTTC. This gives the protein CASTPLAKAYNEQFF.

Ten or more counts support this clonotype. The chain is built from TRBV5-1 and TRBJ1-1; no firm D call. CDR1 and CDR2 from the germline V gene are SGHRS and YFSETQ. V was clipped by 4 bases and J by 1 base, with 11 bases between them. The CDR3 is 14 amino acids. This chain's CDR3 is CASSLAAANTEAFF. CDR3 in DNA: TGCGCCAGCAGCCTGGCGGCGGCGAACACTGAAGCTTTCTTT. The whole variable domain, remainder taken from reference TRBV5-1 and TRBJ1-1, is KAGVTQTPRYLIKTRGQQVTLSCSPISGHRSVSWYQQTPGQGLQFLFEYFSETQRNKGNFPGRFSGRQFSNSRSEMNVSTLELGDSALYLCASSLAAANTEAFFGQGTRLTVV.

The table lists this clonotype with many counts. This sequence joins TRBV20-1 and TRBJ2-7, with D unclear. Germline CDR1 DFQATT, CDR2 SNEGSKA (reference sequence). V dropped 0 bases and J dropped 7 bases, with 13 bases sitting between them. CDR3 length equals 13 residues. Here the CDR3 reads CSARDSGEQEQYF. CDR3 nucleotides: TGCAGTGCTAGAGATTCGGGCGAGCAAGAGCAGTACTTC.

This clonotype was counted only a few times. This chain connects TRBV29-1 to TRBJ1-1, with D unclear. Trimming took 3 bases from V and 1 from J, leaving 15 bases between them. Germline CDR1 reads SQVTM; CDR2 reads ANQGSEA. The length of the CDR3 is 15 residues. CDR3 in amino acids: CSVDLWREGNTEAFF. CDR3 in DNA: TGCAGCGTTGATTTGTGGAGGGAAGGGAACACTGAAGCTTTCTTT. Together with reference TRBV29-1 and TRBJ1-1, the CDR3 gives the full variable domain: SAVISQKPSRDICQRGTSLTIQCQVDSQVTMMFWYRQQPGQSLTLIATANQGSEATYESGFVIDKFPISRPNLTFSTLTVSNMSPEDSSIYLCSVDLWREGNTEAFFGQGTRLTVV.

This clonotype was observed at least ten times. The CDR3: CAWNHGGQAYNEQFF. The CDR3 bases are TGTGCCTGGAACCATGGGGGACAAGCTTACAATGAGCAGTTCTTC. V usage is TRBV30 and J usage is TRBJ2-1; D is possibly TRBD1 (6 bases). Germline CDR1 reads GTSNPN; CDR2 reads SVGIG (reference sequence). This CDR3 is built from 15 residues. Trimming took 4 bases from V and 4 from J, leaving 17 bases between them. Variable domain in full (rest from reference TRBV30 and TRBJ2-1): SQTIHQWPATLVQPVGSPLSLECTVEGTSNPNLYWYRQAAGRGLQLLFYSVGIGQISSEVPQNLSASRPQDRQFILSSKKLLLSDSGFYLCAWNHGGQAYNEQFFGPGTRLTVL.

This clonotype was counted at least ten times. For the CDR3, the DNA is TGCAGCGTTGCAGGGAGTTTGGATCAGCCCCAGCATTTT. This encodes CSVAGSLDQPQHF. The genes are TRBV29-1 and TRBJ1-5, with a tentative D call TRBD1 (5 bases). V was trimmed by 4 bases and J by 5 bases, leaving 12 bases between them. Looked up from germline, CDR1 is SQVTM and CDR2 is ANQGSEA. The CDR3 extends over 13 amino acids.

This clonotype has a count of ten or more. This sequence joins TRBV10-3 and TRBJ2-1; 9 bases match TRBD2. With 0 bases clipped from V and 5 bases from J, the junction kept 8 bases outside the gene matches. Germline-derived CDR1 and CDR2 are ENHRY and SYGVKD. The CDR3 spans 17 residues. CDR3 nucleotides: TGTGCCATCAGTGAGTCAAGGGCTAGCGGGGATAACAATGAGCAGTTCTTC. Protein sequence: CAISESRASGDNNEQFF.